This T cell receptor beta chain was sequenced during a study of glioma-infiltrating T cells after dendritic cell vaccination. Looking at the study overall: Dendritic cell vaccination trial patients had either newly diagnosed or recurrent glioblastoma.

CDR3 length: 13 residues. V was pared by 3 bases and J by 6 bases, with 9 bases between. Germline V gene sequence: CDR1 SEHNR, CDR2 FQNEAQ (reference sequence). This clone occurred once. Fresh-frozen tumor tissue and more than two years of survival data were available for all. Amplification used 60 V beta primers and 13 J beta primers. Sequenced by immunoSEQ multiplex PCR; TCRdb stores in-frame clones only, minus some. This table holds nearly 85,000 clones, roughly 90% found once. The rearrangement joins TRBV7-9 to TRBJ2-1, with a possible D match to TRBD2 (5 bases). The sequencing here drew on blood, taken before dendritic cell vaccination. This TCR was sampled from a human donor with glioblastoma. The CDR3 region is CASSFVGINEQFF. In DNA form, the CDR3 reads TGTGCCAGCAGCTTTGTCGGGATCAATGAGCAGTTCTTC.